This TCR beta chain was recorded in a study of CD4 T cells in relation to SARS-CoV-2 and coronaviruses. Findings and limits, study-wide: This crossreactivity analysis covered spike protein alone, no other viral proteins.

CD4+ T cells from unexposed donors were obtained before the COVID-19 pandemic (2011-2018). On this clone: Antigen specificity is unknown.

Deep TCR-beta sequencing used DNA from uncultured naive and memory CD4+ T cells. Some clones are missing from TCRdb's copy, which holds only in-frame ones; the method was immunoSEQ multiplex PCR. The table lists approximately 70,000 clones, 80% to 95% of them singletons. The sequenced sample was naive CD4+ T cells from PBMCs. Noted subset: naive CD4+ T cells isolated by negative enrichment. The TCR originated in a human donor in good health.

CDR3 DNA: TGTGCCAGCAGCTTAACGAGGACAGGGGGATCCTACGAGCAGTACTTC. The encoded protein is CASSLTRTGGSYEQYF. The chain employs TRBV7-3 and TRBJ2-7; 10 positions match TRBD1. The CDR3 totals 16 residues. V was pared by 0 bases and J by 1 base, with 3 bases of the junction left unmatched. Per germline, CDR1 SGHTA and CDR2 FQGTGA.